This entry describes one TCR beta chain. What it binds is not known. Profiled with immunoSEQ multiplex PCR; TCRdb holds only in-frame clones, not every one. There are roughly 120,000 clones in the sample; 88% occur only once, and 1.4% lies in the top ten. The data derive from a study of cytomegalovirus exposure and HLA in healthy donors. Study-level results: According to a subsequent analysis, TCR clusters from the first cohort were inclined to appear together in the roughly 120 validation repertoires. Despite most TCR sequences being rare, some public TCRs occurred in many donors.

The V and J ends lost 1 base and 7 bases respectively, with 16 bases between them. The CDR3 contains 15 residues. Per germline, CDR1 MNHNS and CDR2 SASEGT. This TCR was sampled from a woman aged 30 to 39 in good health and CMV-seropositive. Sequencing input: PBMCs. This chain joins TRBV6-1 and TRBJ1-2; D remains unclear. The CDR3 nucleotides are TGTGCCAGCAGTGAAGGCCCCGGGGTGGTGGTTGGCTACACCTTC. This translates into CASSEGPGVVVGYTF.